The rows below give T cell receptor beta chains drawn from one sample of a study of blood T cell repertoires in COVID-19. Only in-frame clones appear in the TCRdb table, and some are missing; sequencing was by immunoSEQ multiplex PCR. The data show approximately 92,000 clones, around 88% seen once. The sample consisted of peripheral blood. The receptors here all came from a woman aged 55-69 years with COVID-19, enrolled during active disease. Both conserved end residues are part of each CDR3. D genes are given only for firm matches. Not every row has a clone size; where given, it reads once, few, many or a size class.

v_gene	j_gene	abundance	d_gene	CDR3nt	CDR3aa
TRBV7-2	TRBJ2-3	.	TRBD2	TGTGCCAGCAGCCCTAGCGGGGGGACAGATACGCAGTATTTT	CASSPSGGTDTQYF
TRBV7-2	TRBJ2-7	.	.	TGTGCCAGCAGCCCGGGACAAAATACCTACGAGCAGTACTTC	CASSPGQNTYEQYF
TRBV6-5	TRBJ1-6	.	.	TGTGCCAGCAGTTACGGGCTCACCGGGGGTTCACCCCTCCACTTT	CASSYGLTGGSPLHF
TRBV15	TRBJ1-3	.	.	TGTGCCACCAGCAGGGACACCCGAAACACCATATATTTT	CATSRDTRNTIYF
TRBV6-5	TRBJ2-7	few	.	TGTGCCAGCAGCCCCCTACCCTACGAGCAGTACTTC	CASSPLPYEQYF
TRBV27	TRBJ2-3	.	TRBD2	TGTGCCAGCAGGCCCCGACTAGCGGGGGGGCGGGCCACAGATACGCAGTATTTT	CASRPRLAGGRATDTQYF
TRBV6-2/TRBV6-3	TRBJ2-3	.	.	TGTGCCAGCAGTGGTGGGGGACACCCTAGCACAGATACGCAGTATTTT	CASSGGGHPSTDTQYF
TRBV27	TRBJ1-5	.	TRBD1	TGTGCCAGCAGTTCCGGGACAGGGGTCGGTCAGCCCCAGCATTTT	CASSSGTGVGQPQHF
TRBV7-2	TRBJ2-1	.	TRBD2	TGTGCCAGCAGCTTATGGTCTAGCGGGGGGGAATTCTACAATGAGCAGTTCTTC	CASSLWSSGGEFYNEQFF
TRBV3-1/TRBV3-2	TRBJ2-7	.	TRBD2	TGTGCCAGCAGCCAAGATCCGGGGACTAGAGCCTACGAGCAGTACTTC	CASSQDPGTRAYEQYF
TRBV18	TRBJ1-5	.	.	TGTGCCAGCTCACCACAAGGGGGAAGTCAGCCCCAGCATTTT	CASSPQGGSQPQHF
TRBV19	TRBJ2-7	.	TRBD2	TGTGCCACTAGACAGGCCGGGGGGGGCTACGAGCAGTACTTC	CATRQAGGGYEQYF
TRBV7-2	TRBJ1-3	.	.	TGTGCCAGCAGCTTAGTTGCTGGGTCGGGTGGAAACACCATATATTTT	CASSLVAGSGGNTIYF
TRBV4-3	TRBJ2-1	.	.	TGCGCCAGCAGCCAAGGACAGAGCAATGAGCAGTTCTTC	CASSQGQSNEQFF
TRBV14	TRBJ2-3	once	.	TGTGCCAGCAGCCAAAGTATGGCCTCTACGCAGTATTTT	CASSQSMASTQYF
TRBV6-5	TRBJ2-7	.	TRBD1	TGTGCCACCAAACAGGGGGCAATAGACGAGCAGTACTTC	CATKQGAIDEQYF
TRBV9	TRBJ1-6	few	.	TGTGCCAGCAGCGTAACGGGGGGCGGATATAATTCACCCCTCCACTTT	CASSVTGGGYNSPLHF
TRBV9	TRBJ2-7	.	.	TGTGCCAGCAGCGCGGCGGAACAGGGACGTTCCTACGAGCAGTACTTC	CASSAAEQGRSYEQYF
TRBV6-5	TRBJ2-7	.	.	TGTGCCAGCACCACTAGGGAAGGAACCTACGAGCAGTACTTC	CASTTREGTYEQYF
TRBV7-3	TRBJ2-5	.	TRBD1	TGTGCCAGCAGCTCGCCGGGACAGGGGGCAGAGACCCAGTACTTC	CASSSPGQGAETQYF
TRBV5-6	TRBJ2-7	.	.	TGTGCCAGCAGCTTACCCACCGGCACCGAACAGTCCTACGAGCAGTACTTC	CASSLPTGTEQSYEQYF
TRBV6-2/TRBV6-3	TRBJ1-2	.	.	TGTGCCAGCAGTTGGGCGGACAACGACTATGGCTACACCTTC	CASSWADNDYGYTF
TRBV11-2	TRBJ2-2	.	.	TGTGCCAGCAGTATTCAGGGAATAAACACCGGGGAGCTGTTTTTT	CASSIQGINTGELFF
TRBV3-1/TRBV3-2	TRBJ1-2	.	.	TGTGCCAGCAGCCACCATGGGGAGTTGGGCTACACCTTC	CASSHHGELGYTF
TRBV4-3	TRBJ2-7	.	.	TGCGCCAGCAGCCAAGCCCCGACTGGCTACGAGCAGTACTTC	CASSQAPTGYEQYF
TRBV30	TRBJ2-2	.	TRBD1	TGTGCCTGGGACAGGGCGGGCACCGGGGAGCTGTTTTTT	CAWDRAGTGELFF
TRBV5-1	TRBJ2-1	.	.	TGCGCCAGCTCTGGGGGGTCCTACAATGAGCAGTTCTTC	CASSGGSYNEQFF
TRBV6-5	TRBJ2-3	.	TRBD1	TGTGCCAGCAGGGACGGACAGGGGCTCACAGATACGCAGTATTTT	CASRDGQGLTDTQYF
TRBV4-3	TRBJ2-2	.	TRBD1	TGCGCCAGCAGCCAAGAGGTGACAGGGGGTAGTGTCGGGGAGCTGTTTTTT	CASSQEVTGGSVGELFF
TRBV19	TRBJ1-3	.	.	TGTGCCAGTAGTGGGAGCTCTGGAAACACCATATATTTT	CASSGSSGNTIYF
TRBV7-8	TRBJ2-3	.	TRBD2	TGTGCCAGCAGCGGGGGGACTAGCGGCCGCACAGATACGCAGTATTTT	CASSGGTSGRTDTQYF
TRBV5-1	TRBJ2-5	.	.	TGCGCCAGCGCGGTAACTGGCGAAGAGACCCAGTACTTC	CASAVTGEETQYF
TRBV6-2/TRBV6-3	TRBJ1-2	.	TRBD1	TGTGCCAGCAGTCACTTGATGGGGGACAGCTATGGCTACACCTTC	CASSHLMGDSYGYTF
TRBV6-5	TRBJ2-7	.	TRBD1	TGTGCCAGCGGAAGGACAGGGGAATACTACGAGCAGTACTTC	CASGRTGEYYEQYF
TRBV15	TRBJ1-5	.	.	TGTGCCACCAGCCCACGATCGGGGAATCAGCCCCAGCATTTT	CATSPRSGNQPQHF
TRBV27	TRBJ1-1	.	.	TGTGCCAGCAGGGGGGGGCAGGGGAACACTGAAGCTTTCTTT	CASRGGQGNTEAFF
TRBV6-1	TRBJ1-2	.	.	TGTGCCAGCACCGGCCCGACAAACTATGGCTACACCTTC	CASTGPTNYGYTF
TRBV4-3	TRBJ2-3	.	TRBD1	TGCGCCAGCAGCCAGGACTTTGGACAGGGCCGTGGGTATTTT	CASSQDFGQGRGYF
TRBV7-2	TRBJ1-6	.	.	TGTGCCAGCAGCTTCTCCCCGGGACTCGGCCAGGGAGATTCACCCCTCCACTTT	CASSFSPGLGQGDSPLHF
TRBV11-3	TRBJ2-1	.	.	TGTGCCAGCAGCCCGCCCCGCGGGAATGAGCAGTTCTTC	CASSPPRGNEQFF
TRBV28	TRBJ2-7	.	TRBD1	TGTGCCAGCAGGGCTTATGGGACAGCCTACGAGCAGTACTTC	CASRAYGTAYEQYF
TRBV7-9	TRBJ1-1	.	.	TGTGCCAGCAGCTCGACAGCGAAGAACACTGAAGCTTTCTTT	CASSSTAKNTEAFF
TRBV10-3	TRBJ1-5	many	TRBD1	TGTGCCATCAGTGAGAGGGGACAGGGAGGAAATCAGCCCCAGCATTTT	CAISERGQGGNQPQHF
TRBV5-1	TRBJ1-1	.	.	TGCGCCAGCAGTACACAGGTCGTGGGCACTGAAGCTTTCTTT	CASSTQVVGTEAFF
TRBV5-1	TRBJ2-1	.	TRBD2	TGCGCCAGCCGCACTCCGGGACTAGCGGGGGCAAATGAGCAGTTCTTC	CASRTPGLAGANEQFF
TRBV19	TRBJ1-1	.	.	TGTGCCAGTAGTGGGGCAGTTGGCACTGAAGCTTTCTTT	CASSGAVGTEAFF
TRBV19	TRBJ1-5	once	.	TGTGCCAGTAATTTCCAGGGTAGCAATCAGCCCCAGCATTTT	CASNFQGSNQPQHF
TRBV6-1	TRBJ2-1	.	TRBD2	TGTGCCAGCAGCGAAGAGGCCCGGGGGGGCCGGCGATACAATGAGCAGTTCTTC	CASSEEARGGRRYNEQFF
TRBV5-6	TRBJ2-1	.	TRBD2	TGTGCCAGCACCCCCGGGACTAGGGACAATGAGCAGTTCTTC	CASTPGTRDNEQFF
TRBV5-1	TRBJ1-2	.	TRBD1	TGCGCCAGCAGCTCTGCTCAGGGGGAAGTTGGCTACACCTTC	CASSSAQGEVGYTF
TRBV5-3	TRBJ2-2	.	TRBD2	TGTGCCAGAAGCTTTCCCAAAAAGCGGGGGGCAAAGAACACCGGGGAGCTGTTTTTT	CARSFPKKRGAKNTGELFF
TRBV5-1	TRBJ1-1	.	.	TGCGCCAGCAGCTTGCGTGCGGGGATGGCTGAAGCTTTCTTT	CASSLRAGMAEAFF
TRBV7-2	TRBJ2-5	.	TRBD1	TGTGCCAGCAGCCCGGGACAGGGGCCGGGGGCCCAGTACTTC	CASSPGQGPGAQYF